This T cell receptor beta chain was identified in a study of resident and recirculating memory T cells in vitiligo. The wider study: Samples were epidermis from two lesional and two nonlesional sites, plus PBMCs. No cells were sorted; samples were homogenized just before genomic DNA extraction.

Study results and caveats: Vitiligo lesions lacked a unique dominant clone, and clonality varied.

This clone was found once. Its matching antigen is unknown. TCRdb keeps only in-frame clones here, not all; method: immunoSEQ multiplex PCR. In the table there are 40,000 to 50,000 clones, about 93% of which are singletons. This CDR3 has 13 residues. With V trimmed by 7 bases and J by 5 bases, 7 bases remained unmatched. The V gene's germline CDR1 is SNHLY and CDR2 FYNNEI. Sample: blood. This clonotype was sampled from a male donor with vitiligo. This chain links TRBV2 with TRBJ1-2, with 7 bases aligning to TRBD1. CDR3 bases: TGTGCCAGCAACAGGGGTGCAGAATATGGCTACACCTTC. Protein product: CASNRGAEYGYTF.